These T cell receptor beta chains were read from a single sample in a study of blood T cells in healthy people across ages. TCRdb re-analysed the 5' RACE reads in MiXCR, keeping a single row per CDR3 protein. The sample consists of 650,000 to 700,000 distinct CDR3 sequences, approximately 30% of them appearing once. Sequenced sample: blood. These receptors were collected from a woman older than 75 in good health. CDR3s include the opening cysteine and the closing phenylalanine or tryptophan. A D gene is named only where the DNA matches it firmly. Where a row states a size, it is once, few, many or the class of an expanded clone; other rows omit it.

CDR3 DNA: TGTGCCAGCAGTGTGGGACAGGGGGACAACCATGGCTACACCTTC
CDR3 protein: CASSVGQGDNHGYTF
D gene: TRBD1
V gene: TRBV2
J gene: TRBJ1-2
clone size: NA

CDR3 DNA: TGCAGTGCTAGAGAGGGGGTAGTCAAAAACGTTCAGTACTTC
CDR3 protein: CSAREGVVKNVQYF
D gene: NA
V gene: TRBV20-1
J gene: TRBJ2-5
clone size: NA

CDR3 DNA: TGTGCCAGCAGCCCGGACGGTTCAAGTGGCTACACCTTC
CDR3 protein: CASSPDGSSGYTF
D gene: NA
V gene: TRBV7-2
J gene: TRBJ1-2
clone size: few

CDR3 DNA: TGCAGTGCCCATCCCGGGGGGTCCTATGGCTACACCTTC
CDR3 protein: CSAHPGGSYGYTF
D gene: NA
V gene: TRBV20-1
J gene: TRBJ1-2
clone size: many

CDR3 DNA: TGTGCCAGCAGTGAAACTAGCGGGGGGCCGAACACCGGGGAGCTGTTTTTT
CDR3 protein: CASSETSGGPNTGELFF
D gene: TRBD2
V gene: TRBV28
J gene: TRBJ2-2
clone size: many

CDR3 DNA: TGCGCCAGCAGCCCAGGGGGAGGGGCGCATGGCTACACCTTC
CDR3 protein: CASSPGGGAHGYTF
D gene: TRBD1
V gene: TRBV4-3
J gene: TRBJ1-2
clone size: NA

CDR3 DNA: TGCGCCAGCAGCCAATGGACCCGGGACAGGGCCTTAAAGGAGCAGTTCTTC
CDR3 protein: CASSQWTRDRALKEQFF
D gene: TRBD1
V gene: TRBV4-3
J gene: TRBJ2-1
clone size: NA

CDR3 DNA: TGTGCCAGCTCCCCCAACCTACGATTAGCTATGGAGACCCAGTACTTC
CDR3 protein: CASSPNLRLAMETQYF
D gene: NA
V gene: TRBV18
J gene: TRBJ2-5
clone size: few

CDR3 DNA: TGCAGCGCCCGGGGAGGGGAGAGAACGAACACTGAAGCTTTCTTT
CDR3 protein: CSARGGERTNTEAFF
D gene: NA
V gene: TRBV29-1
J gene: TRBJ1-1
clone size: NA

CDR3 DNA: TGTGCCTGGAGTGTACAGGACGGCTCTGGAAACACCATATATTTT
CDR3 protein: CAWSVQDGSGNTIYF
D gene: NA
V gene: TRBV30
J gene: TRBJ1-3
clone size: NA

CDR3 DNA: TGTGCCAGCAGCTTGAGGGCGGGCCCCACAGATACGCAGTATTTT
CDR3 protein: CASSLRAGPTDTQYF
D gene: NA
V gene: TRBV5-6
J gene: TRBJ2-3
clone size: once

CDR3 DNA: TGTGCCAGCAGCAAAGGATCCGGGGGGGACGAGCAGTACTTC
CDR3 protein: CASSKGSGGDEQYF
D gene: NA
V gene: TRBV21-1
J gene: TRBJ2-7
clone size: many

CDR3 DNA: TGCGCCAGCAGCCCAGGCAGGGCGAGCACTGAAGCTTTCTTT
CDR3 protein: CASSPGRASTEAFF
D gene: NA
V gene: TRBV5-1
J gene: TRBJ1-1
clone size: many

CDR3 DNA: TGCAGCGTTTTAGAGGTGGGCAGATACGAGCAGTACTTC
CDR3 protein: CSVLEVGRYEQYF
D gene: NA
V gene: TRBV29-1
J gene: TRBJ2-7
clone size: many

CDR3 DNA: TGTGCCAGCACTCCAAAACCTCGGACACGGATGAACACTGAAGCTTTCTTT
CDR3 protein: CASTPKPRTRMNTEAFF
D gene: NA
V gene: TRBV27
J gene: TRBJ1-1
clone size: NA

CDR3 DNA: TGTGCCAGCAGTCCCTCCTACTACGAGCAGTACTTC
CDR3 protein: CASSPSYYEQYF
D gene: NA
V gene: TRBV12-3/TRBV12-4
J gene: TRBJ2-7
clone size: NA

CDR3 DNA: TGTGCCAGCAGTCGGGGGGCTAATGAAAAACTGTTTTTT
CDR3 protein: CASSRGANEKLFF
D gene: NA
V gene: TRBV5-6
J gene: TRBJ1-4
clone size: few

CDR3 DNA: TGTGCCACCGACCGGGACGGCAGAGGCGATCAGCCCCAGCATTTT
CDR3 protein: CATDRDGRGDQPQHF
D gene: NA
V gene: TRBV15
J gene: TRBJ1-5
clone size: many

CDR3 DNA: TGCAGTGCTAGAGATTCGGGCTCCTACAATGAGCAGTACTTC
CDR3 protein: CSARDSGSYNEQYF
D gene: NA
V gene: TRBV20-1
J gene: TRBJ2-7
clone size: NA

CDR3 DNA: TGTGCCAGCAGCTCTCCGGCGGGGGGGCTAAACATTCAGTACTTC
CDR3 protein: CASSSPAGGLNIQYF
D gene: TRBD2
V gene: TRBV28
J gene: TRBJ2-4
clone size: few

CDR3 DNA: TGTGCCAGCAGCCAAGGGGGTAGGGGAGGGGGGAACACAGATACGCAGTATTTT
CDR3 protein: CASSQGGRGGGNTDTQYF
D gene: NA
V gene: TRBV4-2
J gene: TRBJ2-3
clone size: many

CDR3 DNA: TGTGCCAGCAGAGCCTTGACCGCCGGGGCCAACGTCCTGACTTTC
CDR3 protein: CASRALTAGANVLTF
D gene: NA
V gene: TRBV6-1
J gene: TRBJ2-6
clone size: many

CDR3 DNA: TGTACCAGCAGCTTAGCTTCGGGGGAGCAGTACTTC
CDR3 protein: CTSSLASGEQYF
D gene: NA
V gene: TRBV7-9
J gene: TRBJ2-7
clone size: NA

CDR3 DNA: TGTGCCAGCAGTTTACCTAGTAGTGGCAGGGTCGGATCACCCCTCCACTTT
CDR3 protein: CASSLPSSGRVGSPLHF
D gene: NA
V gene: TRBV28
J gene: TRBJ1-6
clone size: many

CDR3 DNA: TGTGCCAGCAGCTTAGGTCAAGAATGGGAGTCCACAGATACGCAGTATTTT
CDR3 protein: CASSLGQEWESTDTQYF
D gene: NA
V gene: TRBV11-2
J gene: TRBJ2-3
clone size: many

CDR3 DNA: TGTGCCACCAGTGAGGGAACAGGTCCTTCAGAGACCCAGTACTTC
CDR3 protein: CATSEGTGPSETQYF
D gene: NA
V gene: TRBV24-1
J gene: TRBJ2-5
clone size: many

CDR3 DNA: TGTGCCAGCAGGGGGACAGATCTAGCCAAAAACATTCAGTACTTC
CDR3 protein: CASRGTDLAKNIQYF
D gene: TRBD1
V gene: TRBV6-2/TRBV6-3
J gene: TRBJ2-4
clone size: many

CDR3 DNA: TGTGCCAGCAGCTTAGCGGGGGGCCGACGCTACAATGAGCAGTTCTTC
CDR3 protein: CASSLAGGRRYNEQFF
D gene: NA
V gene: TRBV7-8
J gene: TRBJ2-1
clone size: many